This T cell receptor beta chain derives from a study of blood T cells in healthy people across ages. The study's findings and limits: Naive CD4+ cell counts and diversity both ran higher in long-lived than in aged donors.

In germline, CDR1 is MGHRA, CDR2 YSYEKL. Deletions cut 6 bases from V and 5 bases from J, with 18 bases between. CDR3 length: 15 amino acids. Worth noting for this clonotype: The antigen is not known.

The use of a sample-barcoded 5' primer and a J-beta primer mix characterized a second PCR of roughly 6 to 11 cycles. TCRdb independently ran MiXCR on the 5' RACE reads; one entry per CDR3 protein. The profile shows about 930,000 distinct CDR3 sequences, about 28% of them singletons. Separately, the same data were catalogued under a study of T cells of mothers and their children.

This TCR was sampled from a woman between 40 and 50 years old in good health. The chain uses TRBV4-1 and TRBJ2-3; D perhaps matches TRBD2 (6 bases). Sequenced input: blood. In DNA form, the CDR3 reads TGCGCCAGCAGGGAGTTCGGACTACGCCTAGATACGCAGTATTTT. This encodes CASREFGLRLDTQYF.